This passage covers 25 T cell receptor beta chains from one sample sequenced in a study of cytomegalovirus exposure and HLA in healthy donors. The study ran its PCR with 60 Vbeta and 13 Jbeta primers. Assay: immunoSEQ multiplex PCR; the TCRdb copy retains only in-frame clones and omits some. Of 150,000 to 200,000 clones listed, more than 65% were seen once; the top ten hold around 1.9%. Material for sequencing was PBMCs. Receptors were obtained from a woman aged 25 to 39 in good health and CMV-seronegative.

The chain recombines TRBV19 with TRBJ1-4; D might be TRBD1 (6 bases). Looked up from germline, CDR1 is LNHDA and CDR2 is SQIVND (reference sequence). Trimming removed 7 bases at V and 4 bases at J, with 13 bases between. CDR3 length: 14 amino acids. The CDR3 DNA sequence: TGTGCCAGTAATTCGGGACAAGTTAATGAAAAACTGTTTTTT. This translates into CASNSGQVNEKLFF.

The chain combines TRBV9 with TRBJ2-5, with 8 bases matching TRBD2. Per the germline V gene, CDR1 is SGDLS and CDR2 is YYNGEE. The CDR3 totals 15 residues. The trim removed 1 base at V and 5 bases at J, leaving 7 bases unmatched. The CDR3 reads CASSVLGGAGETQYF. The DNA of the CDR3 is TGTGCCAGCAGCGTACTCGGGGGGGCCGGTGAGACCCAGTACTTC.

DNA for the CDR3: TGTGCCAGCAGCTTGGTCGACAGCACCGGGGAGCTGTTTTTT. It codes for CASSLVDSTGELFF. The chain couples TRBV5-4 to TRBJ2-2, with D possibly TRBD1 on 5 matching bases. Germline-derived CDR1 and CDR2 are SGHNT and YYREEE (reference sequence). The CDR3 is made up of 14 amino acids. Trimming took off 0 bases at V and 4 bases at J, with 7 bases between the two ends.

CDR3 loop: CSVPHTGNTEAFF. The CDR3, as DNA: TGCAGCGTTCCCCATACGGGGAACACTGAAGCTTTCTTT. The chain uses TRBV29-1 and TRBJ1-1, with D unclear. V dropped 5 bases and J dropped 1 base, with 11 bases sitting between them. This CDR3 is 13 amino acids long. Germline V CDR1 and CDR2: SQVTM, ANQGSEA.

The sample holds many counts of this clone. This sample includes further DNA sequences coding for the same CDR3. CDR3 sequence: CASSQGQGYGYTF. In DNA, the CDR3 is TGTGCCAGCAGCCAAGGCCAGGGATATGGCTACACCTTC. V usage is TRBV14 and J usage is TRBJ1-2; tentatively, D is TRBD1 (5 bases). The germline V gene encodes CDR1 SGHDN and CDR2 FVKESK. The ends were cut back, 1 base at V and 5 bases at J, with 8 bases in the middle. The CDR3 extends over 13 amino acids. Looking up the rest from reference TRBV14 and TRBJ1-2 gives the full variable domain: EAGVTQFPSHSVIEKGQTVTLRCDPISGHDNLYWYRRVMGKEIKFLLHFVKESKQDESGMPNNRFLAERTGGTYSTLKVQPAELEDSGVYFCASSQGQGYGYTFGSGTRLTVV.

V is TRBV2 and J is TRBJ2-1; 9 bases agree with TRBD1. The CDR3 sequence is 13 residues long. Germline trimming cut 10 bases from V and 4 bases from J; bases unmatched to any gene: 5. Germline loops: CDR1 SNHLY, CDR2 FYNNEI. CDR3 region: CATGQGLYNEQFF. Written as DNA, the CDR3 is TGTGCCACCGGACAGGGGTTGTACAATGAGCAGTTCTTC.

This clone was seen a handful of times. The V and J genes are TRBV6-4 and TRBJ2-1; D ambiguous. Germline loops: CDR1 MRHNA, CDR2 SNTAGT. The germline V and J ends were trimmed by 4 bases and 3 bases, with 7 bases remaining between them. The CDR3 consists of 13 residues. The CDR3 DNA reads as TGTGCCAGCAGTGCTGGCTTCTACAATGAGCAGTTCTTC. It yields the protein CASSAGFYNEQFF.

The DNA for the CDR3 is TGCGCCAGCAGCCCCGGTTTGGGTAGCGGCACAGATACGCAGTATTTT. Its translation is CASSPGLGSGTDTQYF. The chain uses TRBV5-1 and TRBJ2-3; D may be TRBD2 (5 bases). The CDR3 has 16 residues. The V end lost 4 bases, the J end lost 1 base, and 16 bases lay between the germline ends. CDR1 is SGHRS and CDR2 is YFSETQ in the germline V gene. Using reference TRBV5-1 and TRBJ2-3 for the parts outside the CDR3, the full variable domain is KAGVTQTPRYLIKTRGQQVTLSCSPISGHRSVSWYQQTPGQGLQFLFEYFSETQRNKGNFPGRFSGRQFSNSRSEMNVSTLELGDSALYLCASSPGLGSGTDTQYFGPGTRLTVL.

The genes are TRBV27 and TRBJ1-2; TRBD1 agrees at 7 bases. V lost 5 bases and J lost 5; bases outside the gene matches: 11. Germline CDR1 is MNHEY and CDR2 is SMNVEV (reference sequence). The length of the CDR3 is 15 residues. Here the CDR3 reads CASSPGFGTAYGYTF. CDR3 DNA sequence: TGTGCCAGCAGTCCCGGGTTTGGGACAGCATATGGCTACACCTTC.

CDR3 in amino acids: CSALAGEGTQYF. CDR3 nucleotide sequence: TGCAGCGCCCTAGCGGGAGAGGGTACGCAGTATTTT. The chain recombines TRBV29-1 with TRBJ2-3, with TRBD2 matching over 10 bases. J lost 8 bases, V lost 7 bases, and 6 bases had no gene match. The CDR3 runs 12 residues. CDR1 and CDR2 from the germline V gene are SQVTM and ANQGSEA.

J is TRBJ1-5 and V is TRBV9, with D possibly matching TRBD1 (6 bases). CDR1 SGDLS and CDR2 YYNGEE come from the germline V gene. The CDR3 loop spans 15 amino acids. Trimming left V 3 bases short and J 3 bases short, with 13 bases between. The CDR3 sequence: CASSGAGALNQPQHF. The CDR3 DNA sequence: TGTGCCAGCAGCGGGGCGGGGGCGCTCAATCAGCCCCAGCATTTT.

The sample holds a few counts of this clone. The CDR3: CSVVTSGNTYEQYF. As DNA, the CDR3 is TGCAGCGTTGTGACTAGCGGGAACACCTACGAGCAGTACTTC. This chain joins TRBV29-1 and TRBJ2-7; 11 bases line up with TRBD2. From germline, CDR1 is SQVTM and CDR2 ANQGSEA. V was pared by 4 bases and J by 2 bases, with 4 bases of the junction left unmatched. This CDR3 is built from 14 residues.

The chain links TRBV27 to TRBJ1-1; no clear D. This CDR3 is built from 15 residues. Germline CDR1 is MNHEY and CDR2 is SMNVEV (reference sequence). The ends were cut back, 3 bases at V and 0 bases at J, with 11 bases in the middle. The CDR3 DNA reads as TGTGCCAGCAGTTTCGACCGACTCCTGAACACTGAAGCTTTCTTT. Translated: CASSFDRLLNTEAFF.

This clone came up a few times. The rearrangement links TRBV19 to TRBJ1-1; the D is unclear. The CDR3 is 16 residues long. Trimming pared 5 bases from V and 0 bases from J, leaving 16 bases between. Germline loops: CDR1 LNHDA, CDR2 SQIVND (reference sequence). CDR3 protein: CASSAYISLMNTEAFF. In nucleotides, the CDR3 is TGTGCCAGTAGTGCTTATATTTCACTTATGAACACTGAAGCTTTCTTT.

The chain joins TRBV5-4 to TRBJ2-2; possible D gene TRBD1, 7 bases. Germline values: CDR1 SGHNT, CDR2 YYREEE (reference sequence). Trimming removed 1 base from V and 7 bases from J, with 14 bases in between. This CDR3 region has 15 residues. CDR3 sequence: CASSLSRGTVGELFF. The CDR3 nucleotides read TGTGCCAGCAGCTTGTCCCGCGGGACAGTCGGGGAGCTGTTTTTT.

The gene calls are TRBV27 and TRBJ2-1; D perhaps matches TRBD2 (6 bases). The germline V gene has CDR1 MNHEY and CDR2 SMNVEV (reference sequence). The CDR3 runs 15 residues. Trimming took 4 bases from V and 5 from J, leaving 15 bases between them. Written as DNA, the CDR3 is TGTGCCAGCAGTTCGGACTACCCGGGGGACAATGAGCAGTTCTTC. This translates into CASSSDYPGDNEQFF.

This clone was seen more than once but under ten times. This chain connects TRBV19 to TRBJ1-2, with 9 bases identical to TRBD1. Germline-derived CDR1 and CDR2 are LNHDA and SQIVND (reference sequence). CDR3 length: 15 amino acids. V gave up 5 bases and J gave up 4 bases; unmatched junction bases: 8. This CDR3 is CASSATGGAGYGYTF. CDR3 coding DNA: TGTGCCAGTAGTGCCACAGGGGGCGCGGGCTATGGCTACACCTTC.

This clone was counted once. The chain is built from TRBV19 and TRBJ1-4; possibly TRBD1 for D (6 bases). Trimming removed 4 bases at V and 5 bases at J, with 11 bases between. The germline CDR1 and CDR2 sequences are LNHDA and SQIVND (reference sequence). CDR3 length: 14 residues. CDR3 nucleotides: TGTGCCAGTAGTAGGGGGACACAGAATGAAAAACTGTTTTTT. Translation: CASSRGTQNEKLFF.

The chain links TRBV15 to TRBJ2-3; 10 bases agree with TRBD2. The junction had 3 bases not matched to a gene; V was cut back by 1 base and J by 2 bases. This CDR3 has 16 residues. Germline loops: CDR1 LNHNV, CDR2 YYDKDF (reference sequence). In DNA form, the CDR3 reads TGTGCCACCAGCAGAGGTCTAGCGGGGGACACAGATACGCAGTATTTT. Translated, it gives CATSRGLAGDTDTQYF.

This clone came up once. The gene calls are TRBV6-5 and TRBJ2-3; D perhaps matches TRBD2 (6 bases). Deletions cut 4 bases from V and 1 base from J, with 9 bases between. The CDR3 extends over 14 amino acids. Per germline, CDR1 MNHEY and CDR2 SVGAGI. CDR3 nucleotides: TGTGCCAGCAGTTCGGGGGTAGGCACAGATACGCAGTATTTT. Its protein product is CASSSGVGTDTQYF.

CDR3 in DNA: TGTGCCAGCAGCGCGACAGGGGGCAGCTCCTACGAGCAGTACTTC. This gives the protein CASSATGGSSYEQYF. The rearrangement joins TRBV7-8 to TRBJ2-7; the match to TRBD1 covers 10 bases. V lost 5 bases and J lost 0; bases outside the gene matches: 4. The V gene's germline CDR1 is SGHVS and CDR2 FQNEAQ. This CDR3 spans 15 amino acids.

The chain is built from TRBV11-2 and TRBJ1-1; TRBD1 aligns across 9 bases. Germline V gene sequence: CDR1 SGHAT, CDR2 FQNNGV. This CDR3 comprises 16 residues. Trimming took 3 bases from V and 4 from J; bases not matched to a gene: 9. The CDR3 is CASSLGQGVMSTEAFF. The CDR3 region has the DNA TGTGCCAGCAGCTTGGGACAGGGAGTCATGAGCACTGAAGCTTTCTTT.

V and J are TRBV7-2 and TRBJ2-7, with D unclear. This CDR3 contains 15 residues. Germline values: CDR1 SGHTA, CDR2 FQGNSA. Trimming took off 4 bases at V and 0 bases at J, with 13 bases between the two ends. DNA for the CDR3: TGTGCCAGCAGCTCGCAAACTCAAGCCTCCTACGAGCAGTACTTC. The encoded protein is CASSSQTQASYEQYF.

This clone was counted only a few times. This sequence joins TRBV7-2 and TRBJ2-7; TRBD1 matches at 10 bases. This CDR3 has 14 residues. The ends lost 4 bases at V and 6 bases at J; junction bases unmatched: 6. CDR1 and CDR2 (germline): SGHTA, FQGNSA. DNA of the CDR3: TGTGCCAGCAGCTGGGGACAGGGGCGGACCGAGCAGTACTTC. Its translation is CASSWGQGRTEQYF.

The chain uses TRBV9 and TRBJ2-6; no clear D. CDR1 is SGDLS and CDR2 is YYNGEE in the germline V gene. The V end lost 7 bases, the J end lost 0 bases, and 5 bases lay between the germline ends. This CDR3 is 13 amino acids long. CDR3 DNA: TGTGCCAGCTCGTTCTCTGGGGCCAACGTCCTGACTTTC. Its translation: CASSFSGANVLTF. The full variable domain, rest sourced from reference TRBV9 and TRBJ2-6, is DSGVTQTPKHLITATGQRVTLRCSPRSGDLSVYWYQQSLDQGLQFLIQYYNGEERAKGNILERFSAQQFPDLHSELNLSSLELGDSALYFCASSFSGANVLTFGAGSRLTVL.